The T cell receptor (beta chain) under discussion was sequenced for a study of blood T cell repertoires in COVID-19. The wider study: Sites in the United States, Italy and Spain provided acute and convalescent COVID-19 samples.

The length of the CDR3 is 13 residues. V was pared by 7 bases and J by 1 base, with 13 bases between. Germline V lookup: CDR1 SQVTM, CDR2 ANQGSEA. Profiling relied on immunoSEQ multiplex PCR, and the TCRdb table lists in-frame clones only, not all of them. The data hold approximately 380,000 clones, with about 85% observed a single time. The chain joins TRBV29-1 to TRBJ1-1, with TRBD1 as a possible D gene (5 bases). Source material: peripheral blood. The sequence was obtained from a woman aged 18 to 35 with acute or convalescent COVID-19. This CDR3 is CSAARGGNTEAFF. CDR3 in DNA: TGCAGCGCTGCCCGGGGGGGGAACACTGAAGCTTTCTTT.